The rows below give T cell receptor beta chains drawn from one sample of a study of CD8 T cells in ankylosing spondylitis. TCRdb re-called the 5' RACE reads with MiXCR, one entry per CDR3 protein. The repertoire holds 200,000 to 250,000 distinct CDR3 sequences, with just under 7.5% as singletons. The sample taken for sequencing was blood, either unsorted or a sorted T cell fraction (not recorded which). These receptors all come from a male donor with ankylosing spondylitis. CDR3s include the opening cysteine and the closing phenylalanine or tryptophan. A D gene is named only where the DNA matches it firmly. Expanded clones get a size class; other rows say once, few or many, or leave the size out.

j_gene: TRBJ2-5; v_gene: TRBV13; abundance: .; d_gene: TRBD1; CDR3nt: TGTGCCAGCAGCAACGCGGACAGGGGTGCCCAAGAGACCCAGTACTTC; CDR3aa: CASSNADRGAQETQYF
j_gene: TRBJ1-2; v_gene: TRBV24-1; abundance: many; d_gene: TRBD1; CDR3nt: TGTGCCACCAGTGCCTCAGGGGGAAACTATGGCTACACCTTC; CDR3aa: CATSASGGNYGYTF
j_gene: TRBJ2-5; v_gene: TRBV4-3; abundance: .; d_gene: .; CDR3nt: TGCGCCAGCAGCCAAGATTTGGGGGGGACCCAGTACTTC; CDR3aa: CASSQDLGGTQYF
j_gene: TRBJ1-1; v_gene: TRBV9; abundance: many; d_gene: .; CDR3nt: TGTGCCAGCGAGCCAGGGAACATGAACACTGAAGCTTTCTTT; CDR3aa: CASEPGNMNTEAFF
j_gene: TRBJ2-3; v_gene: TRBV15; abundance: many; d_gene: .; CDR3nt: TGTGCCACCAGCAAGGGGGGTGCTAGCGAAGATACGCAGTATTTT; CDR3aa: CATSKGGASEDTQYF
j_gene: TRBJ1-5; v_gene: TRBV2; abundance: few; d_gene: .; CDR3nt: TGTGCCAGCAGTGAAACCCAGCGGCAGCCCCAGCATTTT; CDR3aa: CASSETQRQPQHF
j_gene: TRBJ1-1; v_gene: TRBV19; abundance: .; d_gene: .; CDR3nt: TGTGCCAGTAGTGCTCTCGTCGGGGGGCGCAAGGGCACTGAAGCTTTCTTT; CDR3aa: CASSALVGGRKGTEAFF
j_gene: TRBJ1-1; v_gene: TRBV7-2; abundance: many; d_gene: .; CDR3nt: TGTGCCAGCAGTTCCTCCCGGGCTGTCGTCTGGACTGAAGCTTTCTTT; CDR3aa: CASSSSRAVVWTEAFF
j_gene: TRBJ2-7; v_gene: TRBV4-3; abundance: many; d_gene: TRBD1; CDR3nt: TGCGCCAGCAGCCAAGATAGGGGACAGGGGGCATTCGAGCAGTACTTC; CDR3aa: CASSQDRGQGAFEQYF
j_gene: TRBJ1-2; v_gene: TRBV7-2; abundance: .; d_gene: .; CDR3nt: TGTGCCAGCAGCTCGGGACCCGCTTATGGCTACACCTTC; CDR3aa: CASSSGPAYGYTF
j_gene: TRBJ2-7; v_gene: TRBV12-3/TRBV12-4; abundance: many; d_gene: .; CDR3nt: TGTGCCAGCAGCGGAGGAGGGCTGGGCGAGCAGTACTTC; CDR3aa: CASSGGGLGEQYF
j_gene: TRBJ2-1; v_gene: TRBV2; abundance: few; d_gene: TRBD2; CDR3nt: TGTGCCAGCAGTGAGGGGGGGGAGGGGCCCAGCAATGAGCAGTTCTTC; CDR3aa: CASSEGGEGPSNEQFF
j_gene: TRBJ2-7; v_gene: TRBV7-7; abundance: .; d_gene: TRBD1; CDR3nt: TGTGCTAGCAGCGAAACCCCAGGGGGCAACGAGCAGTACTTC; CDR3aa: CASSETPGGNEQYF
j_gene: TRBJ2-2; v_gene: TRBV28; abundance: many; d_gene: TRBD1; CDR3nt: TGTGCCAGCAGTTGGACAGGGTACACCGGGGAGCTGTTTTTT; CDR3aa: CASSWTGYTGELFF
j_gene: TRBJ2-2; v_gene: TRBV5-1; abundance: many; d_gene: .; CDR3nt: TGTGCCAGCAGCTCCACCGGGGAGCTGTTTTTT; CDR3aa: CASSSTGELFF
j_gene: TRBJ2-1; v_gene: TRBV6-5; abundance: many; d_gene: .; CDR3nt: TGTGCCAGCAGTTACACCTCCGGGAACTACAATGAGCAGTTCTTC; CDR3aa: CASSYTSGNYNEQFF
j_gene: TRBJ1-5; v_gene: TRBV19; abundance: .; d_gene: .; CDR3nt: TGTGCCAGTGCCGGGACCCGGAGTCAGCCCCAGCATTTT; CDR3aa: CASAGTRSQPQHF
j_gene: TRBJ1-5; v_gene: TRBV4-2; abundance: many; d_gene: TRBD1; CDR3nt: TGTGCCAGCGGGTCTCCAGGGGGCGAGAGCAATCAGCCCCAGCATTTT; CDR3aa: CASGSPGGESNQPQHF
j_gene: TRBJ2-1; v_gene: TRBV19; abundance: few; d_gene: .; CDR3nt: TGTGCCAGTAGTATAGGCCCCACGGGGGTCGTGCAGTTCTTC; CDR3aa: CASSIGPTGVVQFF
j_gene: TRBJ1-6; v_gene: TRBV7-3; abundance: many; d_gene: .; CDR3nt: TGTGCCAGCAGCGCCCTGGCCGGCTTGGATTCACCCCTCCACTTT; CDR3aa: CASSALAGLDSPLHF
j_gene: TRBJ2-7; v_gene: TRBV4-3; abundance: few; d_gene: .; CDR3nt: TGCGCCAGCAGCCAAGAACGCTACAGTAACTACGAGCAGTACTTC; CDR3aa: CASSQERYSNYEQYF
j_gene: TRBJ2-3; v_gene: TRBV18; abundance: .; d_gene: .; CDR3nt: TGTGCCAGCTCGCCTCTCGTGTCCGGGGTGGCAGATACGCAGTATTTT; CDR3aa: CASSPLVSGVADTQYF
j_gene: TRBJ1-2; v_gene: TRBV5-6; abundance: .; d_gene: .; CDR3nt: TGTGCCAGCAGCTTGGGGGTCGGGGTTGGCTACACCTTC; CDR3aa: CASSLGVGVGYTF
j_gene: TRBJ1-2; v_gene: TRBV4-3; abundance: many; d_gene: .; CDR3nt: TGCGCCAGCAGCCTTCACTCCAACTATGGCTACACCTTC; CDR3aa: CASSLHSNYGYTF
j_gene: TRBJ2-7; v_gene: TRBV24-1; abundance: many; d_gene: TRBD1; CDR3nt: TGTGCCACCAGTGACCCCGGACAGGGTAGCTCCTACGAGCAGTACTTC; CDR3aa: CATSDPGQGSSYEQYF
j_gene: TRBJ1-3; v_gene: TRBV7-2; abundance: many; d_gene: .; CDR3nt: TGTGCCAGCAGCTTAGATACAGGGCTTCGAAACACCATATATTTT; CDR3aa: CASSLDTGLRNTIYF
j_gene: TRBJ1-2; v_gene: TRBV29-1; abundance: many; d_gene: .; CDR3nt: TGCAGCGTCCCCGAAGGCCTCTTATCATATGGCTACACCTTC; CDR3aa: CSVPEGLLSYGYTF
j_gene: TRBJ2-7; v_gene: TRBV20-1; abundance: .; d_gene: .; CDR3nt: TGCAGTGCTAGACCTCCTACCTCCCCGGGGATGAGAAGCTCCTACGAGCAGTACTTC; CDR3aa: CSARPPTSPGMRSSYEQYF
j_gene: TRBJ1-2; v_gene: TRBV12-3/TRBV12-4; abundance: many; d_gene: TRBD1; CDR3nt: TGTGCCATCCCACACCGGGACAGGGATTTAGGCTACACCTTC; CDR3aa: CAIPHRDRDLGYTF
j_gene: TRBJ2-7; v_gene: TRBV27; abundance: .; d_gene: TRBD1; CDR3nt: TGTGCCAGCAGTTTCTCTCCCGGGACAGGGCTTCACGAGCAGTACTTC; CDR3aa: CASSFSPGTGLHEQYF
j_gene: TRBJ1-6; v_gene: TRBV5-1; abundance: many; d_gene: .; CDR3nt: TGCGCCAGCAGCTTGGGCCGCCGGGCTTCACCCCTCCACTTT; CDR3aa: CASSLGRRASPLHF
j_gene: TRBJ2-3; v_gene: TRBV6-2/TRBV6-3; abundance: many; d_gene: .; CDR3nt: TGTGCCAGCAGAGAGCAGGCCTCCGTCACAGATACGCAGTATTTT; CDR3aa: CASREQASVTDTQYF
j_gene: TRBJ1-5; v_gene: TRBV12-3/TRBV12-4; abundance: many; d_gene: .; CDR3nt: TGTGCCAGCAGTGAAAGGACAAACCGGCAGCCCCAGCATTTT; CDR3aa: CASSERTNRQPQHF
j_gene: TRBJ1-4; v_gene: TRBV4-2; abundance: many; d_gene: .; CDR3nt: TGTGCCAGCAGCCAAGTAGTGGGGGATACTAATGAAAAACTGTTTTTT; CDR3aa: CASSQVVGDTNEKLFF
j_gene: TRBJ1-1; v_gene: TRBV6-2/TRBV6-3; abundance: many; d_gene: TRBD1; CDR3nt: TGTGCCAGCAGTTACTCGGGACAGGGAATAGGCACTGAAGCTTTCTTT; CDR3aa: CASSYSGQGIGTEAFF
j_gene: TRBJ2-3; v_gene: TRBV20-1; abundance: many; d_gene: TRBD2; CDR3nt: TGCAGCGCCCCCCCTAGCGGAGATTGGGGGGATCTGTATTTT; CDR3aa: CSAPPSGDWGDLYF
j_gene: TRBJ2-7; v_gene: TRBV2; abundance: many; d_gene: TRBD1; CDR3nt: TGTGCCAGCCCTAGCCGGGACAGCCCCTACGAGCAGTACTTC; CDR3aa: CASPSRDSPYEQYF
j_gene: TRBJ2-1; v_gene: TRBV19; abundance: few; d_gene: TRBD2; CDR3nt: TGTGCCAGTAATAAATGGGAGGGCTCCTACAATGAGCAGTTCTTC; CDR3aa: CASNKWEGSYNEQFF
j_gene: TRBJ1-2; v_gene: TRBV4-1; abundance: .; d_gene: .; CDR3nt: TGCGCCAGCAGCCAAGGTCAGGGGCCCCGTCTCCATGGCTACACCTTC; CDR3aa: CASSQGQGPRLHGYTF
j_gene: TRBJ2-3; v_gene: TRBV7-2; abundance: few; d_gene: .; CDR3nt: TGTGCCAGCAGCTATCAAGGAGATACGCAGTATTTT; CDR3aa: CASSYQGDTQYF
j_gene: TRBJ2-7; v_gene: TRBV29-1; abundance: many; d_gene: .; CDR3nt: TGCAGCGTTGAAGAAGGAAGGCGGGAACAGTACTTC; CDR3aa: CSVEEGRREQYF
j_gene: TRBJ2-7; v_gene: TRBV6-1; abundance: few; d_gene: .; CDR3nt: TGTGCCACCAAAGTAACAGGGGAGGGGTACGAGCAGTACTTC; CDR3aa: CATKVTGEGYEQYF
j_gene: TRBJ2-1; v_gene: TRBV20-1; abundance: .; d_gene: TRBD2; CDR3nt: TGCAGTGCTAGAGATAGACGGGAGGGTTCCTACAATGAGCAGTTCTTC; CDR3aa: CSARDRREGSYNEQFF
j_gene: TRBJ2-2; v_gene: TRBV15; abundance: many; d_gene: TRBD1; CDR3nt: TGTGCCACCAGCAGCGATACAGGGGGCGCGCCCGGGGAGCTGTTTTTT; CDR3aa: CATSSDTGGAPGELFF
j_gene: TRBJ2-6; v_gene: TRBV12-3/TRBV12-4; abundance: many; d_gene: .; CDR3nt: TGTGCCAGCAGCAAACAATTCTCTGGGGCCAACGTCCTGACTTTC; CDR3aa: CASSKQFSGANVLTF
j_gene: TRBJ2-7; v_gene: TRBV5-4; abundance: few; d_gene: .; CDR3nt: TGTGCCAGCAGCTTGGAGAGAGGTCCCTACGAGCAGTACTTC; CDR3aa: CASSLERGPYEQYF
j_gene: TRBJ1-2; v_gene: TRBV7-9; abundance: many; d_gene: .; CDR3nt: TGTGCCAGCAGCACGCGGGACTCAAGTAACTATGGCTACACCTTC; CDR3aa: CASSTRDSSNYGYTF
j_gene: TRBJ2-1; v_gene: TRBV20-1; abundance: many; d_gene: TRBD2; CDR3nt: TGCAGCCTGGCCGGGACTAGCGGGTGGGTCGGTGAGCAGTTCTTC; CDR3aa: CSLAGTSGWVGEQFF
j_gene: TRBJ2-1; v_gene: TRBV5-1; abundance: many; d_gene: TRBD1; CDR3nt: TGCGCCAGCAGCTTGAAGGGGGCGAATGAGCAGTTCTTC; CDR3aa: CASSLKGANEQFF
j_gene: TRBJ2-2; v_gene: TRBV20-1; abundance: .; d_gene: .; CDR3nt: TGCAGTGCTAGAGACCACAGTGCCGGGGAGCTGTTTTTT; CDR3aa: CSARDHSAGELFF